This T cell receptor (beta chain) was recorded in a study of early T cells in non-severe SARS-CoV-2 infection. Study-level information: Sequencing of bulk RNA from unsorted whole blood was done, without chain pairing.

V lost 1 base, J lost 4 bases, and 17 bases lay in between. Germline CDR1 and CDR2: MGHRA and YSYEKL. There are 16 residues in the CDR3. Findings of the study overall: Using VDJdb, the matching emphasized anti-spike CD8 responses while missing private and CD4 specificities.

This clonotype was recorded many times. The antigen remains undetermined. Unique molecular identifiers (one per individual cDNA molecule) were attached. TCRdb reprocessed the 5' RACE reads with MiXCR, giving one entry per CDR3 protein. This table holds about 77,000 distinct CDR3 sequences, about 9.6% found once. This TCR was recovered from an adult who was a healthcare worker with PCR-confirmed SARS-CoV-2 infection or an uninfected control (not recorded which). The V call is TRBV4-1, the J call TRBJ2-7; D assignment may be TRBD1 or TRBD2 (5 bases each). The sample taken for sequencing was whole blood. The CDR3 coding sequence is TGCGCCAGCAGCCAAGGCGTCGGGACCGTAGATTACGAGCAGTACTTC. Translated: CASSQGVGTVDYEQYF.